Shown below are 4 T cell receptor beta chains from a single sample sequenced in a study of blood T cells in healthy people across ages. The second PCR ran 7 to 11 cycles with a sample-barcoded 5' primer and J-beta primers. TCRdb recomputed calls from the 5' RACE reads with MiXCR, one row per CDR3 protein. The sample shows under 700,000 distinct CDR3 sequences, around 24% of them seen only once. Separately, the same data were catalogued under a study of T cells of mothers and their children.

Input material: blood. Source of these receptors: a boy aged 10-17 years in good health.

This clonotype was observed once. A much larger clone differs from this one at a single base, so this may be a read error. This is likely a read error, given that the CDR3 carries no conserved phenylalanine or tryptophan at its end. The V gene is TRBV28, the J gene TRBJ2-7; TRBD1 might be the D (5 bases). The V and J ends lost 6 bases and 7 bases respectively, with 19 bases between them. Germline values: CDR1 MDHEN, CDR2 SYDVKM. The CDR3 runs to 14 residues. The CDR3 loop reads CASSLDSPSWEQYI. The CDR3 region has the DNA TGTGCCAGCAGCCTTGACAGCCCCTCCTGGGAGCAGTACATC.

The chain has TRBV28 and TRBJ2-3, with D possibly TRBD2 on 6 matching bases. Germline V gene lookup returns CDR1 MDHEN and CDR2 SYDVKM. Trimming pared 3 bases from V and 2 bases from J, leaving 12 bases between. The CDR3 runs to 15 residues. The CDR3 sequence: CASSLGGSDTDTQYF. CDR3 DNA: TGTGCCAGCAGTTTGGGAGGATCAGACACAGATACGCAGTATTTT.

This clonotype was counted between two and nine times. The gene calls are TRBV4-2 and TRBJ1-4; no clear D. CDR1 and CDR2 from the germline V gene are LGHNA and YNFKEQ. The V end was cut by 4 bases, the J end by 10 bases, with 13 bases between. CDR3 size: 13 residues. The CDR3 sequence is CASSLGEAGKLFF. CDR3 in DNA: TGTGCCAGCAGCCTCGGCGAGGCAGGAAAACTGTTTTTT.

The J gene is TRBJ2-7, the V gene TRBV6-1, with D possibly being TRBD2 (6 bases). V was cut by 4 bases and J by 2 bases, with 9 bases left in between. The CDR3 totals 13 residues. Looked up from germline, CDR1 is MNHNS and CDR2 is SASEGT. This chain's CDR3 is CASSGGEAYEQYF. The CDR3 nucleotides read TGTGCCAGCAGTGGAGGGGAGGCCTACGAGCAGTACTTC.